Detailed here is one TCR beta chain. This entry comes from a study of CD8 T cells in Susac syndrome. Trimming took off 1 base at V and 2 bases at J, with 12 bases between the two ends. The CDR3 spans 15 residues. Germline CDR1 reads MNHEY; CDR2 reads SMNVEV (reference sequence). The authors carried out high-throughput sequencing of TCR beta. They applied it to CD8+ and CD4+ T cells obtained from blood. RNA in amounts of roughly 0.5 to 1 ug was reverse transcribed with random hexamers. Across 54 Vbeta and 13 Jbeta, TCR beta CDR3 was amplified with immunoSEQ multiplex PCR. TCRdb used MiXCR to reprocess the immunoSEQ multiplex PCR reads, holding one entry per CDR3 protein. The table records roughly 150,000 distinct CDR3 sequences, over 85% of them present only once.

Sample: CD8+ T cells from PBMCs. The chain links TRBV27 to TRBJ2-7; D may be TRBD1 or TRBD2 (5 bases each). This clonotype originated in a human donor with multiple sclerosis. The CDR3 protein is CASSLYYRGAYEQYF. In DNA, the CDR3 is TGTGCCAGCAGTTTATACTACAGAGGGGCCTACGAGCAGTACTTC.